The 3 T cell receptor beta chains given below trace back to one sample, sequenced in a study of CD8 T cells in Susac syndrome. Random hexamers primed reverse transcription of roughly 0.45 to 1 ug RNA. TCRdb re-derived calls from the immunoSEQ multiplex PCR reads in MiXCR, one entry per CDR3 protein. Here the sample spans some 170,000 distinct CDR3 sequences, roughly 94% being singletons. The sequencing sample was made of CD4+ T cells from PBMCs. The receptors derive from a human donor with Susac syndrome.

The gene calls are TRBV30 and TRBJ1-6; TRBD1 matches 8 bases. Germline CDR1 and CDR2: GTSNPN and SVGIG (reference sequence). The trim removed 2 bases at V and 10 bases at J, leaving 7 bases unmatched. There are 14 residues in the CDR3. CDR3 sequence: CAWSFRQGRSPLHF. CDR3 DNA: TGTGCCTGGAGTTTTCGACAGGGGAGATCACCCCTCCACTTT.

The V call is TRBV23-1, the J call TRBJ1-1; D remains unclear. TRBV23-1 belongs to the ORF category, with a function that is uncertain. Trimming pared 1 base from V and 5 bases from J, leaving 14 bases between. CDR3 length equals 15 residues. Here the CDR3 DNA reads TGCGCCAGCAGTCAATTACCTGTTTGGGTGACTGAAGCTTTCTTT. Translating gives CASSQLPVWVTEAFF.

This chain links TRBV20-1 with TRBJ2-1; maybe TRBD1 (6 bases). The germline gives CDR1 DFQATT, CDR2 SNEGSKA (reference sequence). V was pared by 3 bases and J by 9 bases, with 12 bases between. The CDR3 has 12 amino acids. Written as DNA, the CDR3 is TGCAGTGCTAGGGAAGGGGGAACTGAGCAGTTCTTC. Translation gives CSAREGGTEQFF.